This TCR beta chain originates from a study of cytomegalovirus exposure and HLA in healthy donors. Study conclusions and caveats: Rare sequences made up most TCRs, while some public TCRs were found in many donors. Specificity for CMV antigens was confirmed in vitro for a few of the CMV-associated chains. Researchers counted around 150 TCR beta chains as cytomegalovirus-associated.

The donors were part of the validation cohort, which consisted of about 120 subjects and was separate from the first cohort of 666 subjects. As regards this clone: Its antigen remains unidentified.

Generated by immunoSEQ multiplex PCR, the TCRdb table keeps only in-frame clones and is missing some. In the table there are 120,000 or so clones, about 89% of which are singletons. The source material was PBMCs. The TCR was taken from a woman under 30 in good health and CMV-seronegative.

The CDR3 bases are TGTGCCAGCAGCTTAGCCGGGATTTACAATGAGCAGTTCTTC. This gives the protein CASSLAGIYNEQFF. The V call is TRBV7-6, the J call TRBJ2-1; possible D gene TRBD2, 5 bases. The CDR3 is 14 amino acids. The V gene lost 0 bases and the J gene lost 4 bases, with 7 bases spanning the gap. The germline CDR1 and CDR2 sequences are SGHVS and FNYEAQ.